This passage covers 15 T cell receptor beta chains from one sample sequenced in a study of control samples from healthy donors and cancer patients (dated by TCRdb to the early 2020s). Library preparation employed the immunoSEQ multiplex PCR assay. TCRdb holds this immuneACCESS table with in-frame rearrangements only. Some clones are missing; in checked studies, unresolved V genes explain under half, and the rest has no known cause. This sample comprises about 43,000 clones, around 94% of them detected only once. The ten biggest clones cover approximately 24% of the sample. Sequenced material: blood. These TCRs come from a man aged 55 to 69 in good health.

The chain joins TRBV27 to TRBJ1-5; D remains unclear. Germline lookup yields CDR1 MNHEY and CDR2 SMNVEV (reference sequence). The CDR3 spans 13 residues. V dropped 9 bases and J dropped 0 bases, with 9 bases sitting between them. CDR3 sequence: CASASYSNQPQHF. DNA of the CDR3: TGTGCCAGTGCCAGTTATAGCAATCAGCCCCAGCATTTT.

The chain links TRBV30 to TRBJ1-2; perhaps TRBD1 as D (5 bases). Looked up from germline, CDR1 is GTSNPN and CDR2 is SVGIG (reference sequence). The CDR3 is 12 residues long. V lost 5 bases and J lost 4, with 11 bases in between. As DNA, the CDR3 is TGTGCCTGGCGCGGCGACAGCTATGGCTACACCTTC. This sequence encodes CAWRGDSYGYTF.

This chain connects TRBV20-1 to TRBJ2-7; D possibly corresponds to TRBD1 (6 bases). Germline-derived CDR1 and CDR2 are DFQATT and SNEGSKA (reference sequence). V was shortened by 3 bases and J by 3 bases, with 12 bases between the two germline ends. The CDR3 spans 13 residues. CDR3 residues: CSASRQESYEQYF. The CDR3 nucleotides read TGCAGTGCTAGTCGACAGGAGAGCTACGAGCAGTACTTC.

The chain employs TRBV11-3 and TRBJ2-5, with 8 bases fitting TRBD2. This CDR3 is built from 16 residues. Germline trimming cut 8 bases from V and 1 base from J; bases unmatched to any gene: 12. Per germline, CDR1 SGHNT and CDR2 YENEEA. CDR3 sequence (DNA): TGTGCCAGCGCGACAACTAGCGGAAAGGGCCAAGAGACCCAGTACTTC. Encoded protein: CASATTSGKGQETQYF.

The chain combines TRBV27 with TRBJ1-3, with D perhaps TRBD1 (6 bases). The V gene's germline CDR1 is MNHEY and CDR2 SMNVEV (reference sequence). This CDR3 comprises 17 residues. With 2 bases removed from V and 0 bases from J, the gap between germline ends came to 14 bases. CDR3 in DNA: TGTGCCAGCAGTTTAAGGGGGGGCCCGTACTCTGGAAACACCATATATTTT. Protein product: CASSLRGGPYSGNTIYF.

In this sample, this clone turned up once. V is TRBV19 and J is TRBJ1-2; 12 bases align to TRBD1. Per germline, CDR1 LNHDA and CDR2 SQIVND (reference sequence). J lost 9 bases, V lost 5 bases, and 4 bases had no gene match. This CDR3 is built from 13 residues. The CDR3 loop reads CASSPGTGGRYTF. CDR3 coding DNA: TGTGCCAGTAGTCCCGGGACAGGGGGCCGCTACACCTTC. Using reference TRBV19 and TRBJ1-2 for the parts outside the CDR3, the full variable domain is DGGITQSPKYLFRKEGQNVTLSCEQNLNHDAMYWYRQDPGQGLRLIYYSQIVNDFQKGDIAEGYSVSREKKESFPLTVTSAQKNPTAFYLCASSPGTGGRYTFGSGTRLTVV.

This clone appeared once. This CDR3 is CATTSLRDGKGEKLFF. The CDR3 DNA follows: TGTGCCACCACTTCCCTCCGGGACGGGAAGGGGGAAAAACTGTTTTTT. V gene TRBV28 combines with J gene TRBJ1-4; weak D call: TRBD1 (5 bases). This CDR3 has 16 residues. Germline V gene lookup returns CDR1 MDHEN and CDR2 SYDVKM. Trimming took 10 bases from V and 8 from J, leaving 26 bases between them.

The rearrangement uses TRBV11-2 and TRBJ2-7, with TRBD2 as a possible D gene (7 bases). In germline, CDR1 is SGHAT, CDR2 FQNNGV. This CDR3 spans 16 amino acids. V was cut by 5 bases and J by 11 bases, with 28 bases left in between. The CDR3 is CASSQVTGSGTIIEYF. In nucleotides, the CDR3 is TGTGCCAGCAGCCAAGTCACAGGGTCCGGGACTATTATCGAGTACTTC.

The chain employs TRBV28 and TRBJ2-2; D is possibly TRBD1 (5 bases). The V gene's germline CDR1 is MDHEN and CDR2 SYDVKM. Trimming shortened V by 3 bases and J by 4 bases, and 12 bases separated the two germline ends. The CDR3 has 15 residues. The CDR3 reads CASSLGRGGTGELFF. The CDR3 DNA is TGTGCCAGCAGTTTGGGTAGGGGTGGCACCGGGGAGCTGTTTTTT.

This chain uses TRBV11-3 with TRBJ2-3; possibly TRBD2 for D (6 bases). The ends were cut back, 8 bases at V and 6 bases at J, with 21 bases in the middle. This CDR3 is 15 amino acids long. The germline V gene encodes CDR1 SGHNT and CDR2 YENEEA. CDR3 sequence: CASPSGWLRGDTQYF. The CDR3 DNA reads TGTGCCAGCCCCTCGGGTTGGCTACGGGGGGATACGCAGTATTTT.

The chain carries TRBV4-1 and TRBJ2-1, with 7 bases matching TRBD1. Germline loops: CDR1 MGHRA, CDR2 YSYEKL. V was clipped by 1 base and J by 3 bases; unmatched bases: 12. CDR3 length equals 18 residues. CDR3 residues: CASSQGRGGMGRYNEQFF. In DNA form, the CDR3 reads TGCGCCAGCAGCCAAGGTCGAGGGGGCATGGGGCGCTACAATGAGCAGTTCTTC.

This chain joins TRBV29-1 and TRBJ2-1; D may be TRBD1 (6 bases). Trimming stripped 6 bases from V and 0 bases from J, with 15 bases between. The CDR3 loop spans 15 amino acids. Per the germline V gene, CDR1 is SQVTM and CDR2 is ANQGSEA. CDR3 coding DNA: TGCAGCGTCGGGACATCCCCGAGCTCCTACAATGAGCAGTTCTTC. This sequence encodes CSVGTSPSSYNEQFF.

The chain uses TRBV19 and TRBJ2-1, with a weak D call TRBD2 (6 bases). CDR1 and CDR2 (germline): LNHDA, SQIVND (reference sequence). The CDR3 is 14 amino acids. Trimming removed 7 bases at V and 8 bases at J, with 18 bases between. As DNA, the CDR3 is TGTGCCAGTATTCCGGGGACTTCCAGCGATGAGCAGTTCTTC. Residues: CASIPGTSSDEQFF. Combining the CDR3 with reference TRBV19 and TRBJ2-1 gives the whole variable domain DGGITQSPKYLFRKEGQNVTLSCEQNLNHDAMYWYRQDPGQGLRLIYYSQIVNDFQKGDIAEGYSVSREKKESFPLTVTSAQKNPTAFYLCASIPGTSSDEQFFGPGTRLTVL.

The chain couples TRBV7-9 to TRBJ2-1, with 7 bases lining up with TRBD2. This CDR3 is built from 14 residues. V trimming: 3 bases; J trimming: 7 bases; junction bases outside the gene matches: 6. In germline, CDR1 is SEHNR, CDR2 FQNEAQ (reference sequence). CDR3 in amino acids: CASSFFAGENEQFF. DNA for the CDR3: TGTGCCAGCAGCTTTTTTGCGGGAGAGAATGAGCAGTTCTTC.

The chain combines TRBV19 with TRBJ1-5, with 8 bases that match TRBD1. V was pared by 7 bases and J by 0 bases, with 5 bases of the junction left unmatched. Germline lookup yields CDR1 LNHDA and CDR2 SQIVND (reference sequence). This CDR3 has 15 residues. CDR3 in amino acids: CASTPDRGSNQPQHF. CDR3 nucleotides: TGTGCCAGTACCCCCGACAGGGGTAGCAATCAGCCCCAGCATTTT.